This is a list of T cell receptor beta chains from one sample in a study of cytomegalovirus exposure and HLA in healthy donors. Generated by immunoSEQ multiplex PCR, the TCRdb table keeps only in-frame clones and is missing some. Of around 140,000 clones listed, just under 80% were seen once; the top ten hold 0.95% to 1.4%. The sample comprised PBMCs. The source is a male donor in good health and CMV-seronegative. Each CDR3 is given without its conserved first and last residue.

TRBV6-1,ASSDGYSNQPQH
TRBV4-1,ASSQPHGVTDGYT
TRBV9,ASSATGTTNEKLF
TRBV6-5,ASSYERGGFEQF
TRBV7-9,ASSSTGAGELF
TRBV5-6,ASISYNEQF
TRBV19,ASSIDGRRVSGANVLT
TRBV18,ASSLDRVDEKLF
TRBV6-5,ASGTDGNTIY
TRBV7-2,ASSFLQGRNTIY
TRBV4-3,ASSQQGLYNEQF
TRBV5-1,ASSQDSADEKLF
TRBV5-1,ASSLGTGDRGETQY
TRBV6-6,ASSLGTGDQPQH
TRBV21-1,ASSKNVIGQGNYEQF
TRBV18,ASSPDRGQRTEAF
TRBV27,ASSYRGDAEAF
TRBV27,ASSLSAPDTQY
TRBV7-2,ASRSPLGPLPSGANVLT
TRBV6-1,ASSGTSVNYGYT
TRBV7-3,ASSSRPGQVTEAF
TRBV19,ASWTGSLNQPQH
TRBV7-2,ASSFRQDQPQH
TRBV5-1,ASSWGSGDQPQH
TRBV6-1,ASILDRGKDGYT
TRBV5-1,ASSLERDTGELF
TRBV12-5,ASGLEATFNYGYT
TRBV5-1,ASSLSLAGGYEQY
TRBV11-2,ASGQGEDGELF
TRBV7-2,ASSLPGQGSSGANVLT
TRBV6-1,ASSDDLEETQY
TRBV7-2,ASSPYQAGAGETQY
TRBV7-2,ASSLALSAEAF
TRBV5-1,ASRGGSGAMSSYEQY
TRBV4-3,ASSQDRRGLQPQH
TRBV11-1,ASSLALASHQY
TRBV5-1,ASSSGDRAYSYEQY
TRBV19,ASSKTGSNEKLF
TRBV5-4,ASSQKDRGLFNEQF
TRBV6-6,ASSYSTAGNTIY
TRBV4-1,ASSQGTGVNEQF
TRBV7-2,ASRPLAGGPGETQY
TRBV21-1,ASSKESIPFHNSPLH
TRBV20-1,SALIADTQY
TRBV5-4,ASSQPGAEQF
TRBV4-2,ASSQEATSSYEQY
TRBV5-1,ASAAGGNYGYT
TRBV4-2,ASSQAEEQY
TRBV9,ASSVGGGSYNEQF
TRBV12-5,ASGLSLSEQY
TRBV18,ASSLQGPSSYNSPLH
TRBV7-2,ASSSKFGGTDTQY
TRBV14,ASSQDPESSYEQY
TRBV29-1,SVEAGGRWETQY